What follows describes a single T cell receptor (beta chain). In its sample, this clone was seen many times. The specificity of this receptor is unknown. The record has no base qualities; no much larger clone is one base away. These data come from a study of metastatic and nonmetastatic thyroid tumors (dated by TCRdb to the early 2020s). With respect to the entire study: The researchers compared repertoires between peripheral blood samples and tumor or nodule tissue samples from patients with malignant or benign thyroid disease. Study-wide conclusions, independent of this receptor: In both blood and tumor samples, malignant tumors were reported to have significantly higher TCR beta diversity than benign nodules.

Library prep was done by PCR. The run used an Illumina HiSeq 4000. The TCR beta-chain CDR3 region of each patient was profiled by high-throughput sequencing. The paper's processing steps were these. A classifier to discriminate distant-metastatic papillary thyroid cancer patients was built from CDR3 differences across clinicopathological groups. To measure repertoire diversity the researchers used the Shannon index, while the Morisita-Horn index served to gauge how similar the tumor and blood repertoires were. In-frame beta chains were kept once TCRdb had trimmed the public reads at Q25 with fastp and called clones with MiXCR. V and J calls and clone size were set by TCRdb, not the authors. This sample comprises some 25,000 clones, more than 15% of them detected only once. Jointly, the top ten make up around 4.4% of the sample. Trimming costs V 6 bases and J 4 bases, and their ends lie 16 bases apart. CDR3 length: 15 amino acids, cysteine to phenylalanine. Of all the DNA, just the CDR3 is kept, 45 bases in frame from base 1. In the germline V gene (reference sequence), CDR1 corresponds to MNHEY and CDR2 to SMNVEV.

No treatment had been received by any patient before thyroid surgery. Patient clinical samples collected from about 2011 to 2018 were retrospectively analysed using T-cell receptor beta sequencing. This chain is built from TRBV27 and TRBJ2-1; the D region possibly corresponds to TRBD2 (6 bases align). The sequence derives from a male donor with papillary thyroid cancer or a benign thyroid nodule (not recorded which). Some clones in this sample may be carry-over from other donors' samples. Material: blood. This receptor has the CDR3 CASSRAGTGYNEQFF. The sequence in DNA is TGTGCCAGCAGCCGCGCTGGGACTGGGTACAATGAGCAGTTCTTC.